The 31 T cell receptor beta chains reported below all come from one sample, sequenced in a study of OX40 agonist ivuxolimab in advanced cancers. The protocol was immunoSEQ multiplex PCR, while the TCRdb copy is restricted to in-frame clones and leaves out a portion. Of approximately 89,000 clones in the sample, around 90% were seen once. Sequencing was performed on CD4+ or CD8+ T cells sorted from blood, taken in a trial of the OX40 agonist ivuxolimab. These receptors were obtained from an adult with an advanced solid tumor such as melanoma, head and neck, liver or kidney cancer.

The CDR3 nucleotides are TGCAGTGCTATCAGGGCGGAGGCTTTCTTT. Translated: CSAIRAEAFF. The chain carries TRBV20-1 and TRBJ1-1; weak D call: TRBD1 (5 bases). The CDR3 runs 10 residues. Deletions cut 4 bases from V and 11 bases from J, with 11 bases between. Germline V lookup: CDR1 DFQATT, CDR2 SNEGSKA (reference sequence).

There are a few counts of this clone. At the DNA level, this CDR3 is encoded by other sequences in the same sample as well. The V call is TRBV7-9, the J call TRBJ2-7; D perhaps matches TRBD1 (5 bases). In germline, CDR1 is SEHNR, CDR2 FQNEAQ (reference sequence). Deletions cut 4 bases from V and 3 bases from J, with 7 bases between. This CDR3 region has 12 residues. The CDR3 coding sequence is TGTGCCAGCAGCTCTCAGGGCTACGAGCAGTACTTC. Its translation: CASSSQGYEQYF.

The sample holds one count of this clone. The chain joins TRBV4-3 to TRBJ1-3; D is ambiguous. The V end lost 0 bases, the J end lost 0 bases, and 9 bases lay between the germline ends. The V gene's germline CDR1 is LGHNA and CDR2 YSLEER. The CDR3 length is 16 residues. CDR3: CASSQEWAASGNTIYF. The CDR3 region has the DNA TGCGCCAGCAGCCAAGAATGGGCGGCCTCTGGAAACACCATATATTTT.

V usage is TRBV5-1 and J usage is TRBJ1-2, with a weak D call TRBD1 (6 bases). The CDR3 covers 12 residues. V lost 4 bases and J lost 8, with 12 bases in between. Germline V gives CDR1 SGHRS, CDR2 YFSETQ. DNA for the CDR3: TGCGCCAGCAGCGGGACATACTGGGGCTACACCTTC. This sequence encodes CASSGTYWGYTF.

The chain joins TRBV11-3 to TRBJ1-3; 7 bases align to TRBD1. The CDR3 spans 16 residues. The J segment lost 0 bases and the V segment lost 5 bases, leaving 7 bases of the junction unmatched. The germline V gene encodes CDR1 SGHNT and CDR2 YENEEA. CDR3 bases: TGTGCCAGCAGCCAAAGACAGGGTTCCTCTGGAAACACCATATATTTT. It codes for CASSQRQGSSGNTIYF.

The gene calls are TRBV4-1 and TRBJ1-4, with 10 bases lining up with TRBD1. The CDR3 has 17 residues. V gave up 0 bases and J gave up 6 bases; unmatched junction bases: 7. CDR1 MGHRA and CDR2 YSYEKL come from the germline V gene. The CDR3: CASSQDGGGTGDEKLFF. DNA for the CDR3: TGCGCCAGCAGCCAAGATGGTGGGGGGACAGGGGATGAAAAACTGTTTTTT.

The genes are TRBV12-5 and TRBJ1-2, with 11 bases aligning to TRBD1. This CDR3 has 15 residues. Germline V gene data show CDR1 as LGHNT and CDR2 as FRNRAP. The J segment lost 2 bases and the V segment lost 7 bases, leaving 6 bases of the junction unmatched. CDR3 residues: CASAPRDRGNYGYTF. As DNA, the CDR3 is TGTGCTAGTGCCCCCCGGGACAGGGGGAACTATGGCTACACCTTC.

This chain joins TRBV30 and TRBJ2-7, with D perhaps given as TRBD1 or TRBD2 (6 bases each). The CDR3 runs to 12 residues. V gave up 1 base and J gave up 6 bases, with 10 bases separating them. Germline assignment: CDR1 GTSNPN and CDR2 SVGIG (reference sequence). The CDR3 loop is CAWSGGGGEQYF. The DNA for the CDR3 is TGTGCCTGGAGTGGAGGAGGGGGCGAGCAGTACTTC.

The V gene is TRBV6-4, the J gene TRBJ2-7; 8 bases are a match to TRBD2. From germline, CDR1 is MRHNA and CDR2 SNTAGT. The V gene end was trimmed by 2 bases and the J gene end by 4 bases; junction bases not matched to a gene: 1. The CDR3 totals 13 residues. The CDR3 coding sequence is TGTGCCAGCAGTGACCAGCGGGGGTACGAGCAGTACTTC. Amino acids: CASSDQRGYEQYF.

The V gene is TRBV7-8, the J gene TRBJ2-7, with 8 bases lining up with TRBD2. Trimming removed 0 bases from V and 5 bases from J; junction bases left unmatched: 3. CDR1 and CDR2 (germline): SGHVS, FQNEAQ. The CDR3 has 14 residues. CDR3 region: CASSLAETSDEQYF. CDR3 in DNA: TGTGCCAGCAGCTTAGCGGAGACTAGCGACGAGCAGTACTTC.

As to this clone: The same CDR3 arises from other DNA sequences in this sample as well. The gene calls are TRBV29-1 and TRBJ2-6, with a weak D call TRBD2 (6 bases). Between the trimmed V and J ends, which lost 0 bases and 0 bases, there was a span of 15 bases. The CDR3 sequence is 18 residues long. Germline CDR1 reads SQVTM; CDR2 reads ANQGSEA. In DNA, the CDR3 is TGCAGCGTTGAAGATCGCGGGGCGCGGAGCTCTGGGGCCAACGTCCTGACTTTC. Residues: CSVEDRGARSSGANVLTF.

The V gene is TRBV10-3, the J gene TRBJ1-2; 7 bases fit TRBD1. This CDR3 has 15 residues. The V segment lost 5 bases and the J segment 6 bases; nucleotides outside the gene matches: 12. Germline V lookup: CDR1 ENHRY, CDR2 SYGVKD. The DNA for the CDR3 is TGTGCCATCAGTTCAACAGGGGACTCCCCCCATGGCTACACCTTC. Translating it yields CAISSTGDSPHGYTF.

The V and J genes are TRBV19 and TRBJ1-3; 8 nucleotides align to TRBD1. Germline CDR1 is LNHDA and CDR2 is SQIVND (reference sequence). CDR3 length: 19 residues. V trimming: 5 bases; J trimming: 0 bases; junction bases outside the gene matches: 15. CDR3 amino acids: CASSVGQATFLYSGNTIYF. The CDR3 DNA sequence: TGTGCCAGTAGTGTGGGACAGGCAACCTTCCTCTACTCTGGAAACACCATATATTTT.

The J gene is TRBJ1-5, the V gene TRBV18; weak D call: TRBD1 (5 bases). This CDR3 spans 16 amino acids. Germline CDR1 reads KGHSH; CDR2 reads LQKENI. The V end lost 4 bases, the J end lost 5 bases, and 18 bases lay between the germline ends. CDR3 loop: CASSRGTQGGDQPQHF. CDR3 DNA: TGTGCCAGCTCACGCGGGACCCAGGGAGGCGATCAGCCCCAGCATTTT.

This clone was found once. CDR3: CASSTRDSPGDYGYTF. The CDR3 DNA reads TGTGCCAGCAGCACGAGAGACAGCCCCGGGGACTATGGCTACACCTTC. The chain recombines TRBV7-6 with TRBJ1-2; D perhaps matches TRBD1 (5 bases). V dropped 5 bases and J dropped 3 bases, with 19 bases sitting between them. The CDR3 loop spans 16 amino acids. CDR1 and CDR2 (germline): SGHVS, FNYEAQ.

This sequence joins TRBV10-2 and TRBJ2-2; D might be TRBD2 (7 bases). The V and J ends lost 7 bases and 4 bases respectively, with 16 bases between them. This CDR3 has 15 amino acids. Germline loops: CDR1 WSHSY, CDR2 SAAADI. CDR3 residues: CASNGGGGGTGELFF. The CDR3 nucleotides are TGCGCCAGCAACGGAGGGGGGGGAGGCACCGGGGAGCTGTTTTTT.

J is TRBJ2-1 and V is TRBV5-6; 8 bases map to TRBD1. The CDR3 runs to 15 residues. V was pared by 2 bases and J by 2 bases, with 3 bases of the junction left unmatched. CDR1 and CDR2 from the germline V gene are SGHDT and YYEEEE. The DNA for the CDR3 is TGTGCCAGCAGCTTAACAGGGGGAACCTACAATGAGCAGTTCTTC. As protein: CASSLTGGTYNEQFF.

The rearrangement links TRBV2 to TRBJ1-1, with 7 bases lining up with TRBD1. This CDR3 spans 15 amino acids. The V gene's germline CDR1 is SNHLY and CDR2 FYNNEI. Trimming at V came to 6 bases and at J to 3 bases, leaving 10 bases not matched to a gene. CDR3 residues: CASRGGTGEYTEAFF. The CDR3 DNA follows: TGTGCCAGCAGGGGGGGTACAGGGGAATACACTGAAGCTTTCTTT.

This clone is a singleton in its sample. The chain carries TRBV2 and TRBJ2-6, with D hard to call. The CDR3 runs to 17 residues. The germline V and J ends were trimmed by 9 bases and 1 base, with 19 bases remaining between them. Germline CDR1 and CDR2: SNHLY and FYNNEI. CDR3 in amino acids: CARDPDRLQSGANVLTF. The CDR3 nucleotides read TGTGCCAGGGATCCTGACCGGCTGCAATCTGGGGCCAACGTCCTGACTTTC.

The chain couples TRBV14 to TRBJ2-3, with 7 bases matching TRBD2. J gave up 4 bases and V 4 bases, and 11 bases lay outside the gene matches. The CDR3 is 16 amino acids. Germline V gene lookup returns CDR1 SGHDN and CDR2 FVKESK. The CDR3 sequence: CASSRNGGGYADTQYF. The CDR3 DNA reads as TGTGCCAGCAGCCGAAATGGCGGGGGTTATGCAGATACGCAGTATTTT.

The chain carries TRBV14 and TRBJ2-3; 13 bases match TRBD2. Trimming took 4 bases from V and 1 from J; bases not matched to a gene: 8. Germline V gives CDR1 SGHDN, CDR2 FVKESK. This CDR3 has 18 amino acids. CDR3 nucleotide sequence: TGTGCCAGCAGCCCAACGAGGGGGACTAGCGGGGGCACAGATACGCAGTATTTT. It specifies CASSPTRGTSGGTDTQYF. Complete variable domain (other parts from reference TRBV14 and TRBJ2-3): EAGVTQFPSHSVIEKGQTVTLRCDPISGHDNLYWYRRVMGKEIKFLLHFVKESKQDESGMPNNRFLAERTGGTYSTLKVQPAELEDSGVYFCASSPTRGTSGGTDTQYFGPGTRLTVL.

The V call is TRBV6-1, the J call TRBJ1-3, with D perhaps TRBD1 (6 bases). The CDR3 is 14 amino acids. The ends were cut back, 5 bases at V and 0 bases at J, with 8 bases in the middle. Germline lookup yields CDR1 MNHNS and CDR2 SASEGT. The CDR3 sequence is CASSQGTSGNTIYF. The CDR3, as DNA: TGTGCCAGCAGTCAGGGGACCTCTGGAAACACCATATATTTT.

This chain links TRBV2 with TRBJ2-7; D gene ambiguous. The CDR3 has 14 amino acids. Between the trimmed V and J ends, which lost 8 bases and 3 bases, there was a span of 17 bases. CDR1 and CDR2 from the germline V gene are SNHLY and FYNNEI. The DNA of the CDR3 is TGTGCCAGCTCCAAGGTTGCGGAAAACTACGAGCAGTACTTC. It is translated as CASSKVAENYEQYF.

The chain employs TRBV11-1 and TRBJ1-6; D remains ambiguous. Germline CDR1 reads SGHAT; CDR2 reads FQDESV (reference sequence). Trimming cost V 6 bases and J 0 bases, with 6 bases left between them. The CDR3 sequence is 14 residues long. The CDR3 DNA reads TGTGCCAGCAGAGCGAGCTCCTATAATTCACCCCTCCACTTT. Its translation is CASRASSYNSPLHF.

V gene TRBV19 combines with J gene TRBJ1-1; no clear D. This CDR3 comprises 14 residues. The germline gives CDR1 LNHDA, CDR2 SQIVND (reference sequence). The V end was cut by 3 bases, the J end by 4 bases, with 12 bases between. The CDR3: CASSMVGWGTEAFF. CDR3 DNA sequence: TGTGCCAGTAGTATGGTGGGCTGGGGCACTGAAGCTTTCTTT.

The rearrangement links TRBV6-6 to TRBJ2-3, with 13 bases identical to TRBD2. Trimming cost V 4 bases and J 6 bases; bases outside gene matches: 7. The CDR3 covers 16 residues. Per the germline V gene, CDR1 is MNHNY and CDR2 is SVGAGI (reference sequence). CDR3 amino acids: CASSSTGLAGEDTQYF. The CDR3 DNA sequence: TGTGCCAGCAGTTCCACCGGACTAGCGGGGGAGGATACGCAGTATTTT.

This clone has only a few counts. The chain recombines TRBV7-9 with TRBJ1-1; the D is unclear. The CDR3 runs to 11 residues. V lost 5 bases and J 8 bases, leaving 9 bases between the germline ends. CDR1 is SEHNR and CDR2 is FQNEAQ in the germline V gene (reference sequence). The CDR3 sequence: CASSALGEAFF. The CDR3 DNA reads TGTGCCAGCAGCGCCCTCGGGGAAGCTTTCTTT.

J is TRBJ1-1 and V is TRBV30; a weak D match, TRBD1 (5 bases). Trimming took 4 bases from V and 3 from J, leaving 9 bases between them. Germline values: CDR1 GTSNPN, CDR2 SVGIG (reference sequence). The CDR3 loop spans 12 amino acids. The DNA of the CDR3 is TGTGCCTGGAACCGGGACTACACTGAAGCTTTCTTT. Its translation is CAWNRDYTEAFF.

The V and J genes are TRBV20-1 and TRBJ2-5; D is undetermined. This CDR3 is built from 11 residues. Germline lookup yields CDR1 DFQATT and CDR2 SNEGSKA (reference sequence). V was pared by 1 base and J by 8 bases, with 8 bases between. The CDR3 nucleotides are TGCAGTGCTAGAGGGGTTGATACCCAGTACTTC. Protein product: CSARGVDTQYF.

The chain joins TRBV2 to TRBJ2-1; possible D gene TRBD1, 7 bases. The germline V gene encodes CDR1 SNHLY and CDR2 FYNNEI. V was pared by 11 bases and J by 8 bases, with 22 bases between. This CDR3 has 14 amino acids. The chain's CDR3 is CASLVAGGSYEQFF. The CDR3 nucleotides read TGTGCCTCCCTGGTGGCAGGGGGGAGCTATGAGCAGTTCTTC.

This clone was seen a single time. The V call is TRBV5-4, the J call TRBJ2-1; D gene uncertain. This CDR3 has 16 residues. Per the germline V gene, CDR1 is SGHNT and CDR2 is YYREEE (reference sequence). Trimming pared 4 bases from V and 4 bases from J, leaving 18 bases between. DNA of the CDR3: TGTGCCAGCAGCCAAGAACCTCCTTCAAGTTACAATGAGCAGTTCTTC. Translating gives CASSQEPPSSYNEQFF.